The clone carrying this T cell receptor beta chain was seen only a few times. The antigen is not known. The data are from a study of post-analysis software for immune sequencing data. Overall study: Secondary progressive, relapsing-remitting and progressive-relapsing multiple sclerosis were among the included disease courses.

This CDR3 is built from 12 residues. Germline CDR1 reads KGHSH; CDR2 reads LQKENI. The V end lost 5 bases, the J end lost 10 bases, and 14 bases lay between the germline ends. Study findings and constraints: Strong co-clustering by F measure was seen for same-batch samples. Controls had lower frequencies than patients of about 5 TRBV segments, which included TRBV5-6, TRBV5-1 and TRBV20-1. Significantly lower normalized Chao1 diversity was seen in multiple sclerosis patients than in controls.

Unique molecular identifiers tagged the TCR beta cDNA libraries. Each CDR3 protein gets one entry after TCRdb re-called the PCR reads with MiXCR. The sample carries about 540,000 distinct CDR3 sequences, 30% to 40% recorded once. The chain couples TRBV18 to TRBJ1-2, with D tentatively TRBD1 (6 bases). This TCR was recovered from a girl under 18 with multiple sclerosis. Sequencing used blood. The CDR3 DNA reads as TGTGCCAGCTCATCCCGGGACATTGACTACACCTTC. This translates into CASSSRDIDYTF.